The sequence of this T cell receptor (beta chain) was determined in a study of shared clonotypes between healthy human individuals. Only CD45RO-negative cells positively selected for CCR7 counted as naive CD8 cells, so terminally differentiated effector memory CD45RA+ cells were excluded. Sequencing was performed with immunoSEQ multiplex PCR; in TCRdb, only in-frame clones are kept and a portion is missing. The sample consists of 750,000 to 1,000,000 clones, roughly 92% of them appearing once. The origin of this receptor is a man aged 30-40 years in good health. The sample comprised naive CD8+ T cells sorted from blood.

CDR3 in amino acids: CASSPTPGETDTQYF. CDR3 DNA sequence: TGTGCCAGCAGTCCCACCCCGGGCGAGACTGATACGCAGTATTTT. This rearrangement joins TRBV27 to TRBJ2-3, with unresolved D. The ends were cut back, 5 bases at V and 6 bases at J, with 18 bases in the middle. This CDR3 region has 15 residues. Germline V gene sequence: CDR1 MNHEY, CDR2 SMNVEV (reference sequence).